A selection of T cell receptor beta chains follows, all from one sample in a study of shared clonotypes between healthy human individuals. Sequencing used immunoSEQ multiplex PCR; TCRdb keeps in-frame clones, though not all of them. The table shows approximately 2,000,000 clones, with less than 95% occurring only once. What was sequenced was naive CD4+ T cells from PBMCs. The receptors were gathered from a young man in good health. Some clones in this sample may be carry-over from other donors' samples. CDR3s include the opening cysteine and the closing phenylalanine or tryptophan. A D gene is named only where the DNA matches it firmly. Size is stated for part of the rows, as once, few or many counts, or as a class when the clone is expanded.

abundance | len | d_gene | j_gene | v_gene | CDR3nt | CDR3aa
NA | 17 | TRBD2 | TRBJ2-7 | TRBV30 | TGTGCCTGGACGACAAAAAGACTAGCGAGACGGGGCTACGAGCAGTACTTC | CAWTTKRLARRGYEQYF
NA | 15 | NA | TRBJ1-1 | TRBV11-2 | TGTGCCAGCAGCTCCTTTACAGGCGAGCGGACTGAAGCTTTCTTT | CASSSFTGERTEAFF
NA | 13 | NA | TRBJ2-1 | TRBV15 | TGTGCCACCAGCCCGGGCTCCTACAATGAGCAGTTCTTC | CATSPGSYNEQFF
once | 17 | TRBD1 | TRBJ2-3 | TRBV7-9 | TGTGCCAGCAGCTTGGGAGGGACAGGGACGCCCACAGATACGCAGTATTTT | CASSLGGTGTPTDTQYF
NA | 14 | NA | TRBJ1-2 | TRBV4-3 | TGCGCCAGCAGCCAGGGATTCGCGGACTATGGCTACACCTTC | CASSQGFADYGYTF
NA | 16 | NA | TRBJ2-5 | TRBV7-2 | TGTGCCAGCAGCTTTGCCACCTGGCAGGGGGGAGAGACCCAGTACTTC | CASSFATWQGGETQYF
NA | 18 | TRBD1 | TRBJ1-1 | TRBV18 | TGTGCCAGCTCACCCTGGACAGGGGAAAGTGGATCGGGCACTGAAGCTTTCTTT | CASSPWTGESGSGTEAFF
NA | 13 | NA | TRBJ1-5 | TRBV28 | TGTGCCAGCAGTTTCGGGCTCCCTGGGCCCCAGCATTTT | CASSFGLPGPQHF
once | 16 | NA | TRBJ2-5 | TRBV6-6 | TGTGCCAGCAGTTCGGGTCAAAGGGTCGGGCCAGAGACCCAGTACTTC | CASSSGQRVGPETQYF
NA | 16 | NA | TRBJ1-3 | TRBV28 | TGTGCCAGCAGTACCACGGGGCACATCTCTGGAAACACCATATATTTT | CASSTTGHISGNTIYF
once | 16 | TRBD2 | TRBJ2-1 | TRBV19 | TGTGCCAGTAGTAAAACCCCGGGACTAGCGGGCAATGAGCAGTTCTTC | CASSKTPGLAGNEQFF
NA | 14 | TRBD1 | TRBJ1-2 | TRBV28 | TGTGCCAGCAGTTTCGCCGGGACAGGCGGATTTTACACCTTC | CASSFAGTGGFYTF
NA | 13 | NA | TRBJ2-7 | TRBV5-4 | TGTGCCAGCAGCTTCGGACAGACCTACGAGCAGTACTTC | CASSFGQTYEQYF
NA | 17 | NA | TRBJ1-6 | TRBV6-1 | TGTGCCAGCAGTGACACCTGGTGGCGGGGCCTTAATTCACCCCTCCACTTT | CASSDTWWRGLNSPLHF
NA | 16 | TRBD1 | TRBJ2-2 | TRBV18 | TGTGCCAGCTCACCGACGGGACAGGGGTTCACCGGGGAGCTGTTTTTT | CASSPTGQGFTGELFF
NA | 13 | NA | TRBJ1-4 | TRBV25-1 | TGTGCCGTTGCAGGGTTTGAGGGTGAAAAACTGTTTTTT | CAVAGFEGEKLFF
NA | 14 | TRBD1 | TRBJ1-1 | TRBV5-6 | TGTGCCAGCAGTCTACAGGGGGCGGGCACTGAAGCTTTCTTT | CASSLQGAGTEAFF
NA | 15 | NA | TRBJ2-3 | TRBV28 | TGTGCCAGCAGTTTATCTGCCAGGGACACAGATACGCAGTATTTT | CASSLSARDTDTQYF
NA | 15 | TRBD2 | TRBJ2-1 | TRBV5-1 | TGCGCCAGCAGCTGGCTAGCGGGAGGCAATGTTGAGCAGTTCTTC | CASSWLAGGNVEQFF
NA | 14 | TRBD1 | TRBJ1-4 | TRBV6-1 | TGTGCCAGCAGTAAAGGGGACAGGGGTGAAAAACTGTTTTTT | CASSKGDRGEKLFF
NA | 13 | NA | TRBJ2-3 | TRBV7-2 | TGTGCCAGCAGTCGGTCTGTCACAGATACGCAGTATTTT | CASSRSVTDTQYF
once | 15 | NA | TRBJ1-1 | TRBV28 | TGTGCCAGCAGACAGGGACGAGGGATGAACACTGAAGCTTTCTTT | CASRQGRGMNTEAFF
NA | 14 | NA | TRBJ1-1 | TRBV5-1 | TGCGCCAGCAGCGGTAATTGGGGGAACACTGAAGCTTTCTTT | CASSGNWGNTEAFF
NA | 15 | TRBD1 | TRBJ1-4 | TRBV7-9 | TGTGCCAGCAGCTCGACAGGGGGGATAGGTGAAAAACTGTTTTTT | CASSSTGGIGEKLFF
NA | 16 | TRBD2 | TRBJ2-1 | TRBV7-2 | TGTGCCAGCAGCTACCGGACTAGCGGGGGCTACAATGAGCAGTTCTTC | CASSYRTSGGYNEQFF
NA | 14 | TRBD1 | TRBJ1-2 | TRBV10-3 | TGTGCCACCGGGGGAGGGGGCAAGGACTATGGCTACACCTTC | CATGGGGKDYGYTF
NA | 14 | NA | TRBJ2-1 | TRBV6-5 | TGTGCCAGCAGTTACTCAACAGGTATTGATGAGCAGTTCTTC | CASSYSTGIDEQFF
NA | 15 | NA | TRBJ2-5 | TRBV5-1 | TGCGCCAGCAACCCTAGAGTCGGACCCCAAGAGACCCAGTACTTC | CASNPRVGPQETQYF
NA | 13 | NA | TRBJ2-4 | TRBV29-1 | TGCAGCGTTGGGGGTCTGGCCAAAAACATTCAGTACTTC | CSVGGLAKNIQYF
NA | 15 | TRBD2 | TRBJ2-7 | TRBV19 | TGTGCCAGTAGTATAAAGTTAGCGGGACTTTACGAGCAGTACTTC | CASSIKLAGLYEQYF
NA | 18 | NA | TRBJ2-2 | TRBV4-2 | TGTGCCAGCAGCCAAGTCGGTTGGAGTAAAGGGTCCCCCGGGGAGCTGTTTTTT | CASSQVGWSKGSPGELFF
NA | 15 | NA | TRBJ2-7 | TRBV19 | TGTGCCAGTAGTCCCCTCCGTGGGGGGGCCGGGGAGCAGTACTTC | CASSPLRGGAGEQYF
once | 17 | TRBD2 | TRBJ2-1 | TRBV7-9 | TGTGCCAGCAGCCCTGGTGAGGGGAGGGCCGGTTACAATGAGCAGTTCTTC | CASSPGEGRAGYNEQFF
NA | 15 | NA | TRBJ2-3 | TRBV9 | TGTGCCAGCAGCGTATTAGCAGGGACCACAGATACGCAGTATTTT | CASSVLAGTTDTQYF
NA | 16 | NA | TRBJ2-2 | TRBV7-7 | TGTGCCAGCAGCTTATTTGCAGGGACGAACACCGGGGAGCTGTTTTTT | CASSLFAGTNTGELFF
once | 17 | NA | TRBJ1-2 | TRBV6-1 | TGTGCCAGCAGTGAAGCGCTCAGAGGGCACAGGGAGCGTGGCTACACCTTC | CASSEALRGHRERGYTF
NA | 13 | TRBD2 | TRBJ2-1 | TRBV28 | TGTGCCAGCAGTAGAGGCGGGAGAAGTGAGCAGTTCTTC | CASSRGGRSEQFF
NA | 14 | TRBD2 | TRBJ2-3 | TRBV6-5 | TGTGCCAGCAGTTCTAGCGGCCGGGGTGATACGCAGTATTTT | CASSSSGRGDTQYF
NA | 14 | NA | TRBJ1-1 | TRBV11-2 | TGTGCCAGCAGCTTAAACCTAAGACACACTGAAGCTTTCTTT | CASSLNLRHTEAFF
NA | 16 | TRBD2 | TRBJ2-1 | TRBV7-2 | TGTGCCAGCAGTCCCTCCGGGACTAGCGGGTTCAAGCGGCAGTTCTTC | CASSPSGTSGFKRQFF
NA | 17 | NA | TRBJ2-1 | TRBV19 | TGTGCCAGTAGAGGTAGCCAGGGGACCTTTAACTACAATGAGCAGTTCTTC | CASRGSQGTFNYNEQFF
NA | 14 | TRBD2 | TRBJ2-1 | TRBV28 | TGTGCCAGCAGTTTCCTGGCAGCGGGGAATGAGCAGTTCTTC | CASSFLAAGNEQFF
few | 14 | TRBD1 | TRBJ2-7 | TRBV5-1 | TGCGCCAGCAGCTTAGGGACAGGGGCCTACGAGCAGTACTTC | CASSLGTGAYEQYF
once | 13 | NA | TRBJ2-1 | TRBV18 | TGTGCCAGCTCACCGGGACTTAGCAATGAGCAGTTCTTC | CASSPGLSNEQFF
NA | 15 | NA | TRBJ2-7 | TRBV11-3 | TGTGCCAGCAGCCCGGACGGAGGGCTTGTCTACGAGCAGTACTTC | CASSPDGGLVYEQYF
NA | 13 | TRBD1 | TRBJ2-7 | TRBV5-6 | TGTGCCAGCACCAGAGACAGGGCCTACAAGCAGTACTTC | CASTRDRAYKQYF
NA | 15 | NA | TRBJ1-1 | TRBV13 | TGTGCCAGCAGCTCAACGACAGACATGAACACTGAAGCTTTCTTT | CASSSTTDMNTEAFF
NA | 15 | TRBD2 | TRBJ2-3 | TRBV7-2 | TGTGCCAGCAGCTTATCTAGCGGGAGAACAGATACGCAGTATTTT | CASSLSSGRTDTQYF
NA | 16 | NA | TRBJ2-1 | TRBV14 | TGTGCCAGCAGCCAAGATAGGGGGGAGGTCTACAATGAGCAGTTCTTC | CASSQDRGEVYNEQFF
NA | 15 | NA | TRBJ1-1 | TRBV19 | TGTGCCAGTAGTAAAGACAGGCCGCTGGGGACTGAAGCTTTCTTT | CASSKDRPLGTEAFF
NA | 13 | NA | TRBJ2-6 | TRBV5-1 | TGCGCCAGCAGCGAGGGCGGGGCCAACGTCCTGACTTTC | CASSEGGANVLTF
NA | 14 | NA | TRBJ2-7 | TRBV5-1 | TGCGCCAGCAGCCGCACAGAAGTCACCTACGAGCAGTACTTC | CASSRTEVTYEQYF